The rows below give T cell receptor beta chains drawn from one sample of a study of T cell responses to AZD1222 COVID-19 vaccine. Clones were read by immunoSEQ multiplex PCR, and TCRdb kept only the in-frame ones, dropping some. The sample lists 100,000 or so clones, 91% occurring once. The input for sequencing was peripheral blood, taken on day 0 of AZD1222 vaccination. These TCRs come from an adult in good health. Both conserved end residues are part of each CDR3. Each record gives: CDR3 protein, CDR3 DNA, J gene, V gene, clone size, D gene. A D gene is named only where the DNA matches it firmly. Clone size is not always given. Where it is, it says once, few, many or a class for expanded clones.

cdr3_aa: CAISRQGAGGYTF; cdr3_nt: TGTGCCATCAGTCGACAGGGGGCTGGAGGCTACACCTTC; j_call: TRBJ1-2; v_call: TRBV10-3; clone_size: -; d_call: TRBD1
cdr3_aa: CASSSFGTGVRGYGYTF; cdr3_nt: TGTGCCAGCAGCTCGTTCGGGACAGGGGTTCGCGGCTATGGCTACACCTTC; j_call: TRBJ1-2; v_call: TRBV7-2; clone_size: -; d_call: TRBD1
cdr3_aa: CASSEELTRHGNQPQHF; cdr3_nt: TGTGCCAGCAGTGAAGAGTTGACCCGACACGGCAATCAGCCCCAGCATTTT; j_call: TRBJ1-5; v_call: TRBV6-1; clone_size: -; d_call: -
cdr3_aa: CASSQDLAYEQYF; cdr3_nt: TGTGCCAGCAGCCAAGATCTCGCTTACGAGCAGTACTTC; j_call: TRBJ2-7; v_call: TRBV4-2; clone_size: -; d_call: -
cdr3_aa: CASSLQGISQPQHF; cdr3_nt: TGTGCCAGCAGCCTCCAGGGTATTAGTCAGCCCCAGCATTTT; j_call: TRBJ1-5; v_call: TRBV7-9; clone_size: -; d_call: -
cdr3_aa: CASSSIWGDYEQYF; cdr3_nt: TGTGCCAGCAGCTCCATTTGGGGGGACTACGAGCAGTACTTC; j_call: TRBJ2-7; v_call: TRBV7-2; clone_size: -; d_call: -
cdr3_aa: CASSPGQDNSPLHF; cdr3_nt: TGTGCCAGCAGCCCGGGACAGGATAATTCACCCCTCCACTTT; j_call: TRBJ1-6; v_call: TRBV9; clone_size: -; d_call: TRBD1
cdr3_aa: CASKEDSGNTIYF; cdr3_nt: TGTGCCAGTAAGGAAGACTCTGGAAACACCATATATTTT; j_call: TRBJ1-3; v_call: TRBV19; clone_size: -; d_call: -
cdr3_aa: CASSGQGHHEQYF; cdr3_nt: TGTGCCAGCAGCGGACAGGGGCACCACGAGCAGTACTTC; j_call: TRBJ2-7; v_call: TRBV9; clone_size: few; d_call: TRBD1
cdr3_aa: CASSPFNRPNQPQHF; cdr3_nt: TGTGCCAGCAGCCCCTTCAATAGACCTAATCAGCCCCAGCATTTT; j_call: TRBJ1-5; v_call: TRBV6-5; clone_size: -; d_call: -
cdr3_aa: CASSNPGTGVDF; cdr3_nt: TGTGCCAGCAGTAACCCTGGGACAGGGGTGGACTTC; j_call: TRBJ2-7; v_call: TRBV5-4; clone_size: -; d_call: TRBD1
cdr3_aa: CATSDWSGLADRTGELFF; cdr3_nt: TGTGCCACCAGTGATTGGTCTGGGCTAGCGGATCGGACCGGGGAGCTGTTTTTT; j_call: TRBJ2-2; v_call: TRBV24-1; clone_size: -; d_call: TRBD2
cdr3_aa: CASNLDRGSTTNEKLFF; cdr3_nt: TGCGCCAGCAACTTGGACAGGGGGTCCACAACTAATGAAAAACTGTTTTTT; j_call: TRBJ1-4; v_call: TRBV4-1; clone_size: -; d_call: TRBD1
cdr3_aa: CASSSTTSGVQETQYF; cdr3_nt: TGTGCCAGCAGCTCCACGACTAGCGGGGTCCAAGAGACCCAGTACTTC; j_call: TRBJ2-5; v_call: TRBV5-6; clone_size: -; d_call: TRBD2
cdr3_aa: CASRDNNYGYTF; cdr3_nt: TGTGCCAGCAGAGATAATAACTATGGCTACACCTTC; j_call: TRBJ1-2; v_call: TRBV6-5; clone_size: -; d_call: -
cdr3_aa: CASSPRAGGETQYF; cdr3_nt: TGTGCCAGCTCACCAAGGGCAGGGGGAGAGACCCAGTACTTC; j_call: TRBJ2-5; v_call: TRBV18; clone_size: once; d_call: TRBD1
cdr3_aa: CASSPEGEREYF; cdr3_nt: TGTGCCAGCAGCCCCGAGGGCGAGAGGGAGTACTTC; j_call: TRBJ2-7; v_call: TRBV5-4; clone_size: -; d_call: -
cdr3_aa: CASSPPGMEVGAFF; cdr3_nt: TGTGCCAGCTCACCACCGGGCATGGAGGTAGGAGCTTTCTTT; j_call: TRBJ1-1; v_call: TRBV18; clone_size: once; d_call: -
cdr3_aa: CASSLKGGSGYTF; cdr3_nt: TGTGCCAGCAGCTTGAAGGGCGGATCTGGCTACACCTTC; j_call: TRBJ1-2; v_call: TRBV5-4; clone_size: -; d_call: -
cdr3_aa: CASSYPDVRFSYEQYF; cdr3_nt: TGTGCCAGCAGTTACCCGGACGTCAGATTCTCCTACGAGCAGTACTTC; j_call: TRBJ2-7; v_call: TRBV6-2/TRBV6-3; clone_size: -; d_call: -
cdr3_aa: CASSQRQGMETQYF; cdr3_nt: TGCGCCAGCAGCCAACGACAGGGAATGGAGACCCAGTACTTC; j_call: TRBJ2-5; v_call: TRBV4-3; clone_size: -; d_call: TRBD1
cdr3_aa: CASSIALRNEQFF; cdr3_nt: TGTGCCAGTAGTATAGCCCTCCGGAATGAGCAGTTCTTC; j_call: TRBJ2-1; v_call: TRBV19; clone_size: -; d_call: -
cdr3_aa: CASSLAVTDYGYTF; cdr3_nt: TGCGCCAGCAGCTTGGCCGTAACAGACTATGGCTACACCTTC; j_call: TRBJ1-2; v_call: TRBV5-1; clone_size: -; d_call: -
cdr3_aa: CASRRGGTAEAFF; cdr3_nt: TGTGCCAGCAGACGAGGTGGGACAGCTGAAGCTTTCTTT; j_call: TRBJ1-1; v_call: TRBV7-8; clone_size: -; d_call: TRBD1
cdr3_aa: CASSPDRGNSPLHF; cdr3_nt: TGCGCCAGCAGCCCAGACAGGGGGAATTCACCCCTCCACTTT; j_call: TRBJ1-6; v_call: TRBV5-1; clone_size: -; d_call: TRBD1
cdr3_aa: CASSLGHVSEAFF; cdr3_nt: TGTGCCAGCAGTTTAGGTCACGTTTCTGAAGCTTTCTTT; j_call: TRBJ1-1; v_call: TRBV28; clone_size: -; d_call: -
cdr3_aa: CASSMGSWAYEQYF; cdr3_nt: TGTGCCAGTAGTATGGGCAGTTGGGCCTACGAGCAGTACTTC; j_call: TRBJ2-7; v_call: TRBV19; clone_size: -; d_call: -
cdr3_aa: CASKTGGNEKLFF; cdr3_nt: TGTGCCAGCAAGACAGGGGGTAATGAAAAACTGTTTTTT; j_call: TRBJ1-4; v_call: TRBV13; clone_size: -; d_call: TRBD1
cdr3_aa: CASSPGKETQYF; cdr3_nt: TGTGCCAGCTCACCAGGGAAAGAGACCCAGTACTTC; j_call: TRBJ2-5; v_call: TRBV18; clone_size: -; d_call: -
cdr3_aa: CASSLGGQGSDTQYF; cdr3_nt: TGTGCCAGCAGCTTGGGTGGACAGGGCTCAGATACGCAGTATTTT; j_call: TRBJ2-3; v_call: TRBV5-4; clone_size: -; d_call: TRBD1
cdr3_aa: CASSQVSGGEQFF; cdr3_nt: TGTGCCAGCAGCCAAGTTAGTGGTGGTGAGCAGTTCTTC; j_call: TRBJ2-1; v_call: TRBV3-1/TRBV3-2; clone_size: -; d_call: -
cdr3_aa: CSVGGQGLNTEAFF; cdr3_nt: TGCAGCGTCGGTGGACAGGGATTGAACACTGAAGCTTTCTTT; j_call: TRBJ1-1; v_call: TRBV29-1; clone_size: few; d_call: TRBD1
cdr3_aa: CASSQELLQRGAGELFF; cdr3_nt: TGTGCCAGCAGCCAAGAGTTACTTCAGCGGGGGGCCGGGGAGCTGTTTTTT; j_call: TRBJ2-2; v_call: TRBV3-1/TRBV3-2; clone_size: -; d_call: TRBD2
cdr3_aa: CASSSGDRGVYGYTF; cdr3_nt: TGTGCCAGCAGCTCAGGGGACAGGGGAGTCTATGGCTACACCTTC; j_call: TRBJ1-2; v_call: TRBV7-2; clone_size: -; d_call: TRBD1
cdr3_aa: CASSARPLGELGTARETQYF; cdr3_nt: TGTGCCAGCAGCGCCCGTCCGCTGGGGGAACTCGGGACAGCGCGAGAGACCCAGTACTTC; j_call: TRBJ2-5; v_call: TRBV9; clone_size: -; d_call: TRBD1
cdr3_aa: CASSQYWGRQETQYF; cdr3_nt: TGTGCCAGCAGCCAATACTGGGGCAGGCAAGAGACCCAGTACTTC; j_call: TRBJ2-5; v_call: TRBV3-1/TRBV3-2; clone_size: once; d_call: -
cdr3_aa: CASSEALGQGWTELFF; cdr3_nt: TGTGCCAGCAGTGAAGCTTTGGGACAGGGATGGACGGAACTGTTTTTT; j_call: TRBJ1-4; v_call: TRBV6-1; clone_size: -; d_call: TRBD1
cdr3_aa: CSVDRAGGIEAFF; cdr3_nt: TGCAGCGTTGATCGGGCAGGGGGCATTGAAGCTTTCTTT; j_call: TRBJ1-1; v_call: TRBV29-1; clone_size: -; d_call: TRBD1
cdr3_aa: CASSERRGDYGYTF; cdr3_nt: TGTGCCAGCAGTGAACGCAGGGGGGACTACGGCTACACCTTC; j_call: TRBJ1-2; v_call: TRBV6-1; clone_size: -; d_call: TRBD1
cdr3_aa: CASSEAPGYGYTF; cdr3_nt: TGTGCCAGCAGTGAAGCGCCCGGCTATGGCTACACCTTC; j_call: TRBJ1-2; v_call: TRBV2; clone_size: -; d_call: -
cdr3_aa: CASSLSAGGWETQYF; cdr3_nt: TGTGCCAGCAGTTTATCGGCGGGGGGGTGGGAGACCCAGTACTTC; j_call: TRBJ2-5; v_call: TRBV27; clone_size: -; d_call: TRBD2
cdr3_aa: CASSGGTDSNYGYTF; cdr3_nt: TGTGCCAGCAGCGGGGGGACAGACTCTAACTATGGCTACACCTTC; j_call: TRBJ1-2; v_call: TRBV9; clone_size: -; d_call: TRBD1
cdr3_aa: CAWSVGGGPYEQYF; cdr3_nt: TGTGCCTGGAGTGTAGGTGGCGGCCCCTACGAGCAGTACTTC; j_call: TRBJ2-7; v_call: TRBV30; clone_size: -; d_call: -
cdr3_aa: CSASREPPRAHEQYF; cdr3_nt: TGCAGTGCTAGTAGGGAGCCCCCGAGAGCCCACGAGCAGTACTTC; j_call: TRBJ2-7; v_call: TRBV20-1; clone_size: -; d_call: -
cdr3_aa: CASSSGGDGSPLHF; cdr3_nt: TGTGCCAGCAGCTCTGGTGGGGATGGATCACCCCTCCACTTT; j_call: TRBJ1-6; v_call: TRBV25-1; clone_size: once; d_call: -
cdr3_aa: CASSYSTGGTEAFF; cdr3_nt: TGTGCCAGCAGTTACTCTACAGGGGGCACTGAAGCTTTCTTT; j_call: TRBJ1-1; v_call: TRBV6-5; clone_size: -; d_call: TRBD1
cdr3_aa: CASSPEQGAEGYTF; cdr3_nt: TGTGCCAGCAGCCCGGAACAGGGGGCGGAAGGCTACACCTTC; j_call: TRBJ1-2; v_call: TRBV11-1; clone_size: -; d_call: TRBD1
cdr3_aa: CASSYSNRLAGKTYEQYF; cdr3_nt: TGTGCCAGCAGTTACTCGAACCGACTAGCGGGGAAAACCTACGAGCAGTACTTC; j_call: TRBJ2-7; v_call: TRBV6-2/TRBV6-3; clone_size: once; d_call: TRBD2
cdr3_aa: CASSLFDSGGTDTQYF; cdr3_nt: TGCGCCAGCAGCCTATTTGACAGCGGGGGCACAGATACGCAGTATTTT; j_call: TRBJ2-3; v_call: TRBV4-1; clone_size: once; d_call: TRBD2
cdr3_aa: CASSLGAGGPNIQYF; cdr3_nt: TGTGCCAGCAGCTTGGGTGCGGGGGGGCCAAACATTCAGTACTTC; j_call: TRBJ2-4; v_call: TRBV5-4; clone_size: -; d_call: TRBD2
cdr3_aa: CASSQPLRDEQYF; cdr3_nt: TGTGCCAGCAGTCAACCCCTCCGGGACGAGCAGTACTTC; j_call: TRBJ2-7; v_call: TRBV6-5; clone_size: -; d_call: -
cdr3_aa: CASSLTRGRFSTDTQYF; cdr3_nt: TGTGCCAGCAGCTTAACGAGAGGGCGGTTTAGCACAGATACGCAGTATTTT; j_call: TRBJ2-3; v_call: TRBV7-3; clone_size: -; d_call: -
cdr3_aa: CASRPTGGGYTF; cdr3_nt: TGTGCCAGCAGACCAACAGGGGGTGGCTACACCTTC; j_call: TRBJ1-2; v_call: TRBV6-5; clone_size: once; d_call: TRBD1